This paragraph reports one T cell receptor beta chain. Symptom resolution, clearance, or two negative PCRs marked the recovered donors of Cohort 3. The sample is drawn from a study of blood T cell repertoires in COVID-19. Across the whole study: COVID-19 samples collected from the United States, Italy and Spain covered acute and convalescent phases. T cells, B-cell-depleted T cells, or PBMCs provided the cDNA or gDNA that served as material.

As handled by the study authors: It was from reference gene primer amplification that nucleated cell counts were estimated. This table comes from immunoSEQ multiplex PCR, and its TCRdb copy is limited to in-frame clones, with some not included. The DNA gave D and trimming, while V, J and clone size come from that table. The repertoire includes 150,000 to 250,000 clones, roughly 90% of them detected once, and around 2.4% sits in the top ten. Sequenced input: PBMCs or T cells enriched from blood (not recorded which). The clonotype comes from a woman aged 25 to 39 who had recovered from COVID-19.

The CDR3 spells CASSPDSTNEKLFF. The CDR3 coding sequence is TGCGCCAGCAGCCCGGACAGCACTAATGAAAAACTGTTTTTT. The rearrangement joins TRBV5-1 to TRBJ1-4; possibly TRBD1 for D (6 bases). CDR3 length: 14 residues. Trimming removed 4 bases at V and 2 bases at J, with 9 bases between. Germline V CDR1 and CDR2: SGHRS, YFSETQ.